One and the same sample provided the 13 T cell receptor beta chains below, sequenced in a study of T cell responses to AZD1222 COVID-19 vaccine. Profiled with immunoSEQ multiplex PCR; TCRdb holds only in-frame clones, not every one. In the table there are about 85,000 clones, roughly nine tenths of which are singletons. The sample consisted of peripheral blood, taken on day 0 of AZD1222 vaccination. The source of these receptors is an adult in good health.

V is TRBV6-5 and J is TRBJ1-2; no reliable D call. Germline V gene lookup returns CDR1 MNHEY and CDR2 SVGAGI. The V gene lost 2 bases and the J gene lost 6 bases, with 16 bases spanning the gap. The CDR3 spans 15 residues. CDR3 protein: CASSYSQKLRDGYTF. DNA of the CDR3: TGTGCCAGCAGTTACAGTCAGAAACTTAGGGATGGCTACACCTTC.

This clone showed up just a few times. The gene calls are TRBV7-9 and TRBJ2-7, with no clear D. With 5 bases removed from V and 6 bases from J, the gap between germline ends came to 11 bases. Germline V gene lookup returns CDR1 SEHNR and CDR2 FQNEAQ (reference sequence). There are 12 residues in the CDR3. CDR3 amino acids: CASSATPAEQYF. The CDR3 DNA is TGTGCCAGCAGCGCAACTCCCGCCGAGCAGTACTTC.

V gene TRBV7-2 combines with J gene TRBJ2-5; D is perhaps TRBD2 (5 bases). V was pared by 1 base and J by 1 base, with 10 bases between. CDR3 length equals 15 residues. Germline V gene sequence: CDR1 SGHTA, CDR2 FQGNSA. CDR3 sequence reads: CASSLGGGPQETQYF. CDR3 bases: TGTGCCAGCAGCTTAGGAGGAGGCCCCCAAGAGACCCAGTACTTC.

The sample holds a few counts of this clone. V and J are TRBV27 and TRBJ1-1, with TRBD1 matching 7 bases. CDR3 length: 14 amino acids. V dropped 7 bases and J dropped 5; count of bases not matched to a gene: 10. CDR1 is MNHEY, CDR2 SMNVEV, per germline (reference sequence). The chain's CDR3 is CASKRQGGGTEAFF. CDR3 in DNA: TGTGCCAGCAAGAGACAGGGAGGTGGTACTGAAGCTTTCTTT.

The chain carries TRBV4-2 and TRBJ2-7; D may be TRBD1 or TRBD2 (5 bases each). Germline CDR1 is LGHNA and CDR2 is YNFKEQ. The CDR3 is 15 residues long. The V end lost 4 bases, the J end lost 3 bases, and 16 bases lay between the germline ends. This chain's CDR3 is CASSPMGTLDYEQYF. The CDR3 DNA sequence: TGTGCCAGCAGCCCGATGGGGACCCTGGACTACGAGCAGTACTTC.

The V gene is TRBV19, the J gene TRBJ2-5, with 11 nucleotides matching TRBD2. With 8 bases clipped from V and 2 bases from J, the junction kept 7 bases outside the gene matches. Germline V lookup: CDR1 LNHDA, CDR2 SQIVND (reference sequence). The CDR3 covers 15 residues. CDR3 nucleotides: TGTGCCAGTCGGGCTACTAGCGGGGGACAAGAGACCCAGTACTTC. It codes for CASRATSGGQETQYF. The variable domain in full, with the rest retrieved from reference TRBV19 and TRBJ2-5, is DGGITQSPKYLFRKEGQNVTLSCEQNLNHDAMYWYRQDPGQGLRLIYYSQIVNDFQKGDIAEGYSVSREKKESFPLTVTSAQKNPTAFYLCASRATSGGQETQYFGPGTRLLVL.

The CDR3 loop reads CASSPTGAGNTIYF. In DNA, the CDR3 is TGTGCCAGCAGTCCGACAGGGGCTGGAAACACCATATATTTT. The chain couples TRBV28 to TRBJ1-3, with 8 bases identical to TRBD1. There are 14 residues in the CDR3. Looked up from germline, CDR1 is MDHEN and CDR2 is SYDVKM. V shed 5 bases and J 2 bases; nucleotides not matched to a gene: 2.

The CDR3 nucleotides are TGTGCCAGCAGTGAAGGGCCCTGGACAGGGGGATTAGAGACCCAGTACTTC. It yields the protein CASSEGPWTGGLETQYF. The gene calls are TRBV6-1 and TRBJ2-5; 10 bases map to TRBD1. The CDR3 has 17 amino acids. From germline, CDR1 is MNHNS and CDR2 SASEGT. The V segment lost 1 base and the J segment 4 bases; nucleotides outside the gene matches: 9.

DNA for the CDR3: TGTGCCAGCAAGTACGGGACAGGGAGGGGCACTGAAGCTTTCTTT. Protein sequence: CASKYGTGRGTEAFF. This chain uses TRBV21-1 with TRBJ1-1; the DNA was not used to check the table's D call, TRBD1. TRBV21-1 counts as a pseudogene. The CDR3 has 15 amino acids.

The chain employs TRBV4-2 and TRBJ2-3, with TRBD2 identical over 15 bases. The junction had 4 bases not matched to a gene; V was cut back by 1 base and J by 2 bases. The CDR3 is 18 residues long. The germline V gene has CDR1 LGHNA and CDR2 YNFKEQ. The CDR3: CASSQGTSGRDFTDTQYF. CDR3 sequence (DNA): TGTGCCAGCAGCCAAGGGACTAGCGGGAGGGACTTCACAGATACGCAGTATTTT.

The chain is built from TRBV5-4 and TRBJ1-5, with 9 positions matching TRBD1. V lost 4 bases and J lost 7; bases outside the gene matches: 3. Germline values: CDR1 SGHNT, CDR2 YYREEE (reference sequence). The CDR3 sequence is 13 residues long. DNA for the CDR3: TGTGCCAGCAGCCCGACAGGGGGGCAGCCCCAGCATTTT. Encoded protein: CASSPTGGQPQHF.

V usage is TRBV10-3 and J usage is TRBJ2-3; tentatively, D is TRBD2 (6 bases). Germline V lookup: CDR1 ENHRY, CDR2 SYGVKD. The CDR3 spans 15 residues. The V end was cut by 6 bases, the J end by 0 bases, with 13 bases between. The chain's CDR3 is CAIRTTGESTDTQYF. The CDR3 DNA sequence: TGTGCCATCAGAACGACGGGGGAAAGCACAGATACGCAGTATTTT.

The chain has TRBV19 and TRBJ1-4; D is unresolved. Germline lookup yields CDR1 LNHDA and CDR2 SQIVND (reference sequence). The CDR3 extends over 16 amino acids. With 1 base removed from V and 0 bases from J, the gap between germline ends came to 9 bases. The CDR3 DNA sequence: TGTGCCAGTAGTATAGCCCCCAGGACAACTAATGAAAAACTGTTTTTT. It yields the protein CASSIAPRTTNEKLFF.